The 15 T cell receptor beta chains reported below all come from one sample, sequenced in a study of cytomegalovirus exposure and HLA in healthy donors. Primers: 60 Vbeta forward and 13 Jbeta reverse. TCRdb keeps only in-frame clones here, not all; method: immunoSEQ multiplex PCR. This table has 110,000 or so clones, less than 80% appearing once. Sequencing was done on a sample of PBMCs. These receptors originate from a woman aged 45-60 years in good health and CMV-seropositive.

The genes are TRBV27 and TRBJ1-5, with D uncertain. This CDR3 is 14 amino acids long. Between the trimmed V and J ends, which lost 2 bases and 6 bases, there was a span of 11 bases. The germline gives CDR1 MNHEY, CDR2 SMNVEV (reference sequence). The CDR3 bases are TGTGCCAGCAGTTTAAGCGGGGTTGGTCAGCCCCAGCATTTT. This sequence encodes CASSLSGVGQPQHF.

This clone was found once. The chain recombines TRBV4-1 with TRBJ2-7, with 11 positions matching TRBD2. Germline loops: CDR1 MGHRA, CDR2 YSYEKL. This CDR3 spans 17 amino acids. Trimming at V came to 1 base and at J to 1 base, leaving 6 bases not matched to a gene. The CDR3: CASSQATSGALSYEQYF. For the CDR3, the DNA is TGCGCCAGCAGCCAAGCGACTAGCGGGGCGCTTTCCTACGAGCAGTACTTC.

The count of this clone is one. The genes are TRBV7-7 and TRBJ1-3, with TRBD1 as a possible D gene (5 bases). From germline, CDR1 is SSHAT and CDR2 FNYEAQ (reference sequence). This CDR3 is built from 16 residues. Trimming removed 4 bases at V and 0 bases at J, with 13 bases between. The CDR3 here is CASSSGSPYSGNTIYF. The CDR3 nucleotides are TGTGCCAGCAGCTCAGGGTCTCCCTACTCTGGAAACACCATATATTTT.

This clone was seen once. CDR3 in amino acids: CASSVTTGGYEQYF. The CDR3, as DNA: TGTGCCAGCAGCGTAACTACAGGGGGCTACGAGCAGTACTTC. The chain uses TRBV7-8 and TRBJ2-7; TRBD1 aligns across 8 bases. J lost 3 bases, V lost 5 bases, and 6 bases had no gene match. This CDR3 region has 14 residues. Germline CDR1 SGHVS, CDR2 FQNEAQ.

This clone was recorded a few times. The chain employs TRBV19 and TRBJ2-1; 8 nucleotides agree with TRBD2. Germline V gene sequence: CDR1 LNHDA, CDR2 SQIVND (reference sequence). Trimming removed 4 bases from V and 7 bases from J; junction bases left unmatched: 9. The CDR3 spans 15 residues. CDR3: CASSTSGLTGNEQFF. CDR3 DNA: TGTGCCAGTAGTACTAGCGGGTTGACGGGGAATGAGCAGTTCTTC.

J is TRBJ1-1 and V is TRBV14, with a weak D call TRBD1 (6 bases). CDR1 is SGHDN and CDR2 is FVKESK in the germline V gene. The CDR3 has 12 residues. The V end lost 7 bases, the J end lost 5 bases, and 11 bases lay between the germline ends. CDR3 loop: CASTDRGTEAFF. In DNA form, the CDR3 reads TGTGCCAGCACCGATAGGGGGACTGAAGCTTTCTTT. The whole variable domain, filled in from reference TRBV14 and TRBJ1-1, reads EAGVTQFPSHSVIEKGQTVTLRCDPISGHDNLYWYRRVMGKEIKFLLHFVKESKQDESGMPNNRFLAERTGGTYSTLKVQPAELEDSGVYFCASTDRGTEAFFGQGTRLTVV.

In this sample, this clone turned up a few times. The rearrangement links TRBV30 to TRBJ1-1; D gene uncertain. Germline V CDR1 and CDR2: GTSNPN, SVGIG (reference sequence). This CDR3 has 11 amino acids. Trimming took 6 bases from V and 4 from J, leaving 9 bases between them. DNA of the CDR3: TGTGCCTGCGGGGTCGGCACTGAAGCTTTCTTT. As protein: CACGVGTEAFF.

The chain is built from TRBV7-6 and TRBJ2-1, with TRBD1 identical over 7 bases. Unmatched junction bases numbered 4, after V lost 1 base and J lost 10 bases. The CDR3 is made up of 13 amino acids. CDR1 and CDR2 (germline): SGHVS, FNYEAQ. The CDR3 sequence: CASSLVARGEQFF. CDR3 nucleotides: TGTGCCAGCAGCTTAGTCGCCAGGGGGGAGCAGTTCTTC. Together with reference TRBV7-6 and TRBJ2-1, the CDR3 gives the full variable domain: GAGVSQSPRYKVTKRGQDVALRCDPISGHVSLYWYRQALGQGPEFLTYFNYEAQQDKSGLPNDRFSAERPEGSISTLTIQRTEQRDSAMYRCASSLVARGEQFFGPGTRLTVL.

The V call is TRBV19, the J call TRBJ1-1; no reliable D call. V was clipped by 1 base and J by 5 bases, with 11 bases between them. The CDR3 has 14 amino acids. Germline values: CDR1 LNHDA, CDR2 SQIVND (reference sequence). Here the CDR3 reads CASSIGPGTTEAFF. The CDR3 DNA follows: TGTGCCAGTAGTATAGGCCCAGGAACAACTGAAGCTTTCTTT.

V gene TRBV5-6 combines with J gene TRBJ2-3; possible D gene TRBD2, 5 bases. The CDR3 covers 13 residues. Germline V gives CDR1 SGHDT, CDR2 YYEEEE. V was trimmed by 0 bases and J by 5 bases, leaving 7 bases between them. The CDR3 loop is CASSLVGEDTQYF. The CDR3 DNA is TGTGCCAGCAGCTTGGTCGGGGAAGATACGCAGTATTTT. Complete variable domain (other parts from reference TRBV5-6 and TRBJ2-3): DAGVTQSPTHLIKTRGQQVTLRCSPKSGHDTVSWYQQALGQGPQFIFQYYEEEERQRGNFPDRFSGHQFPNYSSELNVNALLLGDSALYLCASSLVGEDTQYFGPGTRLTVL.

Remarks on this clone: The junction does not match germline at one end; this may be a read error. The chain couples TRBV7-8 to TRBJ2-3, with TRBD2 identical over 13 bases. The CDR3 extends over 15 amino acids. CDR1 and CDR2 from the germline V gene are SGHVS and FQNEAQ. CDR3 protein: CTSSSGLAGRDTQYF. The CDR3, as DNA: TGTACCAGCAGCTCGGGACTAGCGGGAAGGGATACGCAGTATTTT.

The rearrangement uses TRBV28 and TRBJ2-7; the D is unclear. The CDR3 is 12 amino acids. Trimming pared 2 bases from V and 4 bases from J, leaving 6 bases between. CDR1 and CDR2 from the germline V gene are MDHEN and SYDVKM. The DNA of the CDR3 is TGTGCCAGCAGTTTAGTCCAGTACGAGCAGTACTTC. Amino acid sequence: CASSLVQYEQYF. Together with reference TRBV28 and TRBJ2-7, the CDR3 gives the full variable domain: DVKVTQSSRYLVKRTGEKVFLECVQDMDHENMFWYRQDPGLGLRLIYFSYDVKMKEKGDIPEGYSVSREKKERFSLILESASTNQTSMYLCASSLVQYEQYFGPGTRLTVT.

The chain is built from TRBV2 and TRBJ1-2, with 7 nucleotides matching TRBD1. CDR3 length equals 13 residues. The junction had 4 bases not matched to a gene; V was cut back by 6 bases and J by 3 bases. CDR1 and CDR2 (germline): SNHLY, FYNNEI. Here the CDR3 DNA reads TGTGCCAGCAGCGAGGGACAGTACTATGGCTACACCTTC. It specifies CASSEGQYYGYTF.

V is TRBV5-1 and J is TRBJ2-5, with TRBD1 identical over 9 bases. Gene TRBJ2-7 matches the end of the DNA better, so the J call may be wrong. CDR1 SGHRS and CDR2 YFSETQ come from the germline V gene. The CDR3 has 14 residues. The CDR3 DNA reads as TGCGCCAGCAGCTTGGGGACAGGGGTAGGCGAGCAGTACTTC. Encoded protein: CASSLGTGVGEQYF.

This clone is a singleton in its sample. This chain joins TRBV5-1 and TRBJ1-4; D not certain. CDR3 size: 14 residues. Germline-derived CDR1 and CDR2 are SGHRS and YFSETQ. V lost 1 base and J 4 bases, leaving 8 bases between the germline ends. Here the CDR3 DNA reads TGCGCCAGCAGCTTGTCAGGAGGTAATGAAAAACTGTTTTTT. This translates into CASSLSGGNEKLFF.